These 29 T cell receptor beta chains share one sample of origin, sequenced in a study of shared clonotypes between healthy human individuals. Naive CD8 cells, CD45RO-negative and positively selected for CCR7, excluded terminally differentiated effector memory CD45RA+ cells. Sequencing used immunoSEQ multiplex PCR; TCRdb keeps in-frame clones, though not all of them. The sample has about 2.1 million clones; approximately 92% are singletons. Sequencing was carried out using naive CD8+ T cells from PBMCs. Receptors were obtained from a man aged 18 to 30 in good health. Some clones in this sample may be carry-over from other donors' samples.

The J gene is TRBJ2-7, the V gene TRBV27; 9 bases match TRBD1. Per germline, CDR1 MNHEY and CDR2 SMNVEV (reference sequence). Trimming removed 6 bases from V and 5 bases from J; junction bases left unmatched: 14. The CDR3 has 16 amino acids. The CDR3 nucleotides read TGTGCCAGCAGACCGATCCCGGGACAGGGATTCAACGAGCAGTACTTC. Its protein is CASRPIPGQGFNEQYF.

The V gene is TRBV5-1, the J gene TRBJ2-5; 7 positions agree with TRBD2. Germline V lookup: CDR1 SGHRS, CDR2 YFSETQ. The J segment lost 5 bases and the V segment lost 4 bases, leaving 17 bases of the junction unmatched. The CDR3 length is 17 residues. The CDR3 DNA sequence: TGCGCCAGCAGCCTTTCGGAGTCTAGCGGAGGTGGGGAGACCCAGTACTTC. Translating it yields CASSLSESSGGGETQYF.

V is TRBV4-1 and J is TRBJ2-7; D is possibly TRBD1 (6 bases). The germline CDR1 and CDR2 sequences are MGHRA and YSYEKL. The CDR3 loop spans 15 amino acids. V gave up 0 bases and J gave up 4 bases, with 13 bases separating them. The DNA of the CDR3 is TGCGCCAGCAGCCAAGATCTCGGACAGTGGTACGAGCAGTACTTC. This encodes CASSQDLGQWYEQYF.

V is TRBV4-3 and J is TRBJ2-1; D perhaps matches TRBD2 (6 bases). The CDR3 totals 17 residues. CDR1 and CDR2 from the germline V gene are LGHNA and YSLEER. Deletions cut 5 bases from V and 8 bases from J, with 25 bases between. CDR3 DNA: TGCGCCAGCAGCGAGGACGCGGGAATCGGTGGACCATATGAGCAGTTCTTC. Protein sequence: CASSEDAGIGGPYEQFF.

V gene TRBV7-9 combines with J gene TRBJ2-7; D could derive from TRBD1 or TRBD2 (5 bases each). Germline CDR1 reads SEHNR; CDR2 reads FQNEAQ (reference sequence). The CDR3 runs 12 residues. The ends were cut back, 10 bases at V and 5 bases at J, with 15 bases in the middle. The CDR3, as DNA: TGTGCCACCGGGGACGGCCGGAACGAGCAGTACTTC. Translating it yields CATGDGRNEQYF.

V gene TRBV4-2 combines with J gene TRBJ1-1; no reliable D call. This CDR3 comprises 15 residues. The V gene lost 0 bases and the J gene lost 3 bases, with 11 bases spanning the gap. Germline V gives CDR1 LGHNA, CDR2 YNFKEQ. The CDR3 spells CASSQESKLHTEAFF. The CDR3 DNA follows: TGTGCCAGCAGCCAAGAGTCAAAGTTGCACACTGAAGCTTTCTTT.

The CDR3 DNA is TGCGCCAGCAGCCCTCCGGGACTAGCGGATTCCACAGATACGCAGTATTTT. Its protein product is CASSPPGLADSTDTQYF. The J gene is TRBJ2-3, the V gene TRBV5-1; the match to TRBD2 covers 11 bases. After removal of 4 bases from V and 2 bases from J, the junction contained 9 bases not matched to a gene. The CDR3 is made up of 17 amino acids. The germline gives CDR1 SGHRS, CDR2 YFSETQ.

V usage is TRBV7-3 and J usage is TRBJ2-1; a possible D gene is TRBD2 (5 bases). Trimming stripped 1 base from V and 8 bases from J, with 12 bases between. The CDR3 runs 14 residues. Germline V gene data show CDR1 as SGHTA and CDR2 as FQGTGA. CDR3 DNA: TGTGCCAGCAGCTTAATTCCTAGCTGGCATGAGCAGTTCTTC. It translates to CASSLIPSWHEQFF. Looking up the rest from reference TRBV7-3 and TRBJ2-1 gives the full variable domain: GAGVSQTPSNKVTEKGKYVELRCDPISGHTALYWYRQSLGQGPEFLIYFQGTGAADDSGLPNDRFFAVRPEGSVSTLKIQRTERGDSAVYLCASSLIPSWHEQFFGPGTRLTVL.

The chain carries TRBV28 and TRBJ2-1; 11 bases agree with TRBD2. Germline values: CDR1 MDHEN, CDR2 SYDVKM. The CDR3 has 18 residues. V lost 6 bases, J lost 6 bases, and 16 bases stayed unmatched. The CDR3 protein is CASSSQGVVGLAANEQFF. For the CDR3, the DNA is TGTGCCAGCAGCTCCCAGGGGGTCGTGGGACTAGCGGCCAATGAGCAGTTCTTC. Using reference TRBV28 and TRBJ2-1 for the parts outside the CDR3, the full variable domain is DVKVTQSSRYLVKRTGEKVFLECVQDMDHENMFWYRQDPGLGLRLIYFSYDVKMKEKGDIPEGYSVSREKKERFSLILESASTNQTSMYLCASSSQGVVGLAANEQFFGPGTRLTVL.

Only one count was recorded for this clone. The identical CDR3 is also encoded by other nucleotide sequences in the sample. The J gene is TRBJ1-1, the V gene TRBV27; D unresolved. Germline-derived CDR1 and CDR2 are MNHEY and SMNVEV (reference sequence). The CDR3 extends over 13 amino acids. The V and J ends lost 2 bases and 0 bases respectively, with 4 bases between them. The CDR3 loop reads CASSLLLNTEAFF. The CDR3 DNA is TGTGCCAGCAGTTTACTCTTGAACACTGAAGCTTTCTTT.

CDR3 DNA sequence: TGTGCCAGCAGTTACTCGAAATTTGGGGCTAGCACTGAAGCTTTCTTT. It yields the protein CASSYSKFGASTEAFF. The rearrangement uses TRBV6-5 and TRBJ1-1; tentatively, D is TRBD1 (5 bases). The ends were cut back, 0 bases at V and 4 bases at J, with 15 bases in the middle. Germline V CDR1 and CDR2: MNHEY, SVGAGI. This CDR3 has 16 amino acids.

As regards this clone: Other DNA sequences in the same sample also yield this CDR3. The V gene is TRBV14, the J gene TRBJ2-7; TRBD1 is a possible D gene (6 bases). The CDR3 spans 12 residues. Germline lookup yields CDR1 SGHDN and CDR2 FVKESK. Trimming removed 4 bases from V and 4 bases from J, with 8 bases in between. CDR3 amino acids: CASSLQGYEQYF. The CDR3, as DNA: TGTGCCAGCAGCCTTCAGGGGTACGAGCAGTACTTC.

CDR3 residues: CATRPGLAGVEQYF. For the CDR3, the DNA is TGTGCCACCCGACCGGGACTAGCGGGAGTTGAGCAGTACTTC. V gene TRBV19 combines with J gene TRBJ2-7; 14 bases are shared with TRBD2. The V gene end was trimmed by 10 bases and the J gene end by 7 bases; junction bases not matched to a gene: 9. The germline V gene has CDR1 LNHDA and CDR2 SQIVND (reference sequence). CDR3 length: 14 residues.

CDR3 amino acids: CASSRPGTGSYEQYF. The CDR3 coding sequence is TGTGCCAGCAGTAGGCCCGGGACAGGCTCCTACGAGCAGTACTTC. This chain uses TRBV2 with TRBJ2-7; 8 nucleotides agree with TRBD1. CDR1 and CDR2 from the germline V gene are SNHLY and FYNNEI. The V gene end was trimmed by 5 bases and the J gene end by 0 bases; junction bases not matched to a gene: 6. The length of the CDR3 is 15 residues.

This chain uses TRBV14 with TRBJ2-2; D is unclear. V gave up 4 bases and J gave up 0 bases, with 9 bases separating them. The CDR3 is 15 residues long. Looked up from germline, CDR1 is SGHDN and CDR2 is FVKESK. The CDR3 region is CASSPRQPNTGELFF. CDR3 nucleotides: TGTGCCAGCAGCCCTCGACAACCGAACACCGGGGAGCTGTTTTTT.

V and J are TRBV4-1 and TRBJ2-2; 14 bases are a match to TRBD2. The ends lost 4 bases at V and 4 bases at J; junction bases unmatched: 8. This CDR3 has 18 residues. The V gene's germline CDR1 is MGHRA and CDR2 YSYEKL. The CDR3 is CASSLLGLAGVSTGELFF. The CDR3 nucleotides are TGCGCCAGCAGCCTCCTGGGACTAGCGGGAGTTAGCACCGGGGAGCTGTTTTTT.

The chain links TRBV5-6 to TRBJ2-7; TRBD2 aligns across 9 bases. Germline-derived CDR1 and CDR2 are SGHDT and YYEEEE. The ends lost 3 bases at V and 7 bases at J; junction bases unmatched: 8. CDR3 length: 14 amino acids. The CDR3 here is CASSWETSGREQYF. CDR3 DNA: TGTGCCAGCAGCTGGGAAACTAGCGGGCGGGAGCAGTACTTC.

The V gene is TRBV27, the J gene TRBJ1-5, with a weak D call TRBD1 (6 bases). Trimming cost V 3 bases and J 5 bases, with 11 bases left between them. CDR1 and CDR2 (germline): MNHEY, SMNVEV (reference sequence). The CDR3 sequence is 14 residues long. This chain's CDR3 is CASSFGRGYQPQHF. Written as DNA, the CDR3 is TGTGCCAGCAGTTTTGGCAGGGGTTATCAGCCCCAGCATTTT.

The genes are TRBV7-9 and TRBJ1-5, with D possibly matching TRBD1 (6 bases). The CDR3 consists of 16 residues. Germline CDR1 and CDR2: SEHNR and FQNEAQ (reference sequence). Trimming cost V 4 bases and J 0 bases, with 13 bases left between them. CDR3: CASSSGQYDSNQPQHF. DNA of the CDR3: TGTGCCAGCAGCTCTGGACAGTACGATAGCAATCAGCCCCAGCATTTT.

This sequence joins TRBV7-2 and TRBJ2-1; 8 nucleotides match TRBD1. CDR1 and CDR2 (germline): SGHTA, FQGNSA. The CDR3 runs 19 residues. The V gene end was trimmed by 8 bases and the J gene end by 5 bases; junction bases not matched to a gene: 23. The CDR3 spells CASRDRGGIWGIGDNEQFF. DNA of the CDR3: TGTGCCAGCCGCGACAGGGGAGGAATTTGGGGAATAGGGGACAATGAGCAGTTCTTC.

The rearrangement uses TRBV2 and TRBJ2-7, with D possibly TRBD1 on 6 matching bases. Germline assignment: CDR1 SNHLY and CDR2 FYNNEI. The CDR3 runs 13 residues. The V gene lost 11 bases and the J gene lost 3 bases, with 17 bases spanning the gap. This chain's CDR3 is CAYRDTINYEQYF. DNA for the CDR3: TGTGCCTACAGGGACACCATCAACTACGAGCAGTACTTC.

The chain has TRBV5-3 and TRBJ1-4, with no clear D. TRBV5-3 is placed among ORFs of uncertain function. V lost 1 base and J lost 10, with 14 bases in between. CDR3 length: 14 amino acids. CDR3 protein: CARSLFPALGKLFF. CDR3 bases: TGTGCCAGAAGCTTGTTCCCGGCCCTCGGAAAACTGTTTTTT.

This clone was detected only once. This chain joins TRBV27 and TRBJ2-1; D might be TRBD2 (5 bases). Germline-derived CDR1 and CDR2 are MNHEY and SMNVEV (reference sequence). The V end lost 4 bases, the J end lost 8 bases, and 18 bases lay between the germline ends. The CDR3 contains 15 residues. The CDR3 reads CASSSMPPAGDEQFF. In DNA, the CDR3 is TGTGCCAGCAGTTCCATGCCCCCGGCGGGCGATGAGCAGTTCTTC.

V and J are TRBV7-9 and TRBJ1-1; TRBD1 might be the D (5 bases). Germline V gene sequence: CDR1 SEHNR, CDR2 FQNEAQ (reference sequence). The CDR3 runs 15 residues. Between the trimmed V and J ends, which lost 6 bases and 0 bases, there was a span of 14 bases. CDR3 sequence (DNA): TGTGCCAGCAGGACCCCGGGACTGTTGAACACTGAAGCTTTCTTT. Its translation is CASRTPGLLNTEAFF.

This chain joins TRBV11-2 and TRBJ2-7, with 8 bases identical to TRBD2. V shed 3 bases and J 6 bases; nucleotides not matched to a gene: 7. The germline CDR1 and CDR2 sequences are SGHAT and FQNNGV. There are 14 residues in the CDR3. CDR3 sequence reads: CASSFQAGASEQYF. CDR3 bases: TGTGCCAGCAGCTTTCAAGCGGGAGCTAGCGAGCAGTACTTC.

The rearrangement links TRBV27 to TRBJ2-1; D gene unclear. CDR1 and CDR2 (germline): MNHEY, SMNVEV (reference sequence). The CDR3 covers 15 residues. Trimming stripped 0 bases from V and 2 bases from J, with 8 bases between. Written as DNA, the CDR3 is TGTGCCAGCAGTTTATCAACCTCCCCCTACAATGAGCAGTTCTTC. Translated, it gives CASSLSTSPYNEQFF.

In DNA, the CDR3 is TGTGCCAGCAGCTCCCCTGGTGAAAAACTGTTTTTT. Residues: CASSSPGEKLFF. V is TRBV28 and J is TRBJ1-4, with unresolved D. This CDR3 has 12 residues. Per the germline V gene, CDR1 is MDHEN and CDR2 is SYDVKM. V was shortened by 6 bases and J by 7 bases, with 9 bases between the two germline ends.

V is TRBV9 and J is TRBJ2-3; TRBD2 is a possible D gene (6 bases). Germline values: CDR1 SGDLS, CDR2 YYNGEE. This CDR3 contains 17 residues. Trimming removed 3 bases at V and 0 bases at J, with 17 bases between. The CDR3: CASSALISGPSTDTQYF. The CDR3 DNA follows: TGTGCCAGCAGCGCACTAATTAGCGGACCTAGCACAGATACGCAGTATTTT.

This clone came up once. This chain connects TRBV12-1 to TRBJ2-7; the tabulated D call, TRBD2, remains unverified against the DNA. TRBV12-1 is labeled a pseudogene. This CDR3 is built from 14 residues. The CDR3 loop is CASSLTSAQAEQYF. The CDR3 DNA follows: TGTGCCAGCAGCTTGACTAGCGCGCAAGCCGAGCAGTACTTC.